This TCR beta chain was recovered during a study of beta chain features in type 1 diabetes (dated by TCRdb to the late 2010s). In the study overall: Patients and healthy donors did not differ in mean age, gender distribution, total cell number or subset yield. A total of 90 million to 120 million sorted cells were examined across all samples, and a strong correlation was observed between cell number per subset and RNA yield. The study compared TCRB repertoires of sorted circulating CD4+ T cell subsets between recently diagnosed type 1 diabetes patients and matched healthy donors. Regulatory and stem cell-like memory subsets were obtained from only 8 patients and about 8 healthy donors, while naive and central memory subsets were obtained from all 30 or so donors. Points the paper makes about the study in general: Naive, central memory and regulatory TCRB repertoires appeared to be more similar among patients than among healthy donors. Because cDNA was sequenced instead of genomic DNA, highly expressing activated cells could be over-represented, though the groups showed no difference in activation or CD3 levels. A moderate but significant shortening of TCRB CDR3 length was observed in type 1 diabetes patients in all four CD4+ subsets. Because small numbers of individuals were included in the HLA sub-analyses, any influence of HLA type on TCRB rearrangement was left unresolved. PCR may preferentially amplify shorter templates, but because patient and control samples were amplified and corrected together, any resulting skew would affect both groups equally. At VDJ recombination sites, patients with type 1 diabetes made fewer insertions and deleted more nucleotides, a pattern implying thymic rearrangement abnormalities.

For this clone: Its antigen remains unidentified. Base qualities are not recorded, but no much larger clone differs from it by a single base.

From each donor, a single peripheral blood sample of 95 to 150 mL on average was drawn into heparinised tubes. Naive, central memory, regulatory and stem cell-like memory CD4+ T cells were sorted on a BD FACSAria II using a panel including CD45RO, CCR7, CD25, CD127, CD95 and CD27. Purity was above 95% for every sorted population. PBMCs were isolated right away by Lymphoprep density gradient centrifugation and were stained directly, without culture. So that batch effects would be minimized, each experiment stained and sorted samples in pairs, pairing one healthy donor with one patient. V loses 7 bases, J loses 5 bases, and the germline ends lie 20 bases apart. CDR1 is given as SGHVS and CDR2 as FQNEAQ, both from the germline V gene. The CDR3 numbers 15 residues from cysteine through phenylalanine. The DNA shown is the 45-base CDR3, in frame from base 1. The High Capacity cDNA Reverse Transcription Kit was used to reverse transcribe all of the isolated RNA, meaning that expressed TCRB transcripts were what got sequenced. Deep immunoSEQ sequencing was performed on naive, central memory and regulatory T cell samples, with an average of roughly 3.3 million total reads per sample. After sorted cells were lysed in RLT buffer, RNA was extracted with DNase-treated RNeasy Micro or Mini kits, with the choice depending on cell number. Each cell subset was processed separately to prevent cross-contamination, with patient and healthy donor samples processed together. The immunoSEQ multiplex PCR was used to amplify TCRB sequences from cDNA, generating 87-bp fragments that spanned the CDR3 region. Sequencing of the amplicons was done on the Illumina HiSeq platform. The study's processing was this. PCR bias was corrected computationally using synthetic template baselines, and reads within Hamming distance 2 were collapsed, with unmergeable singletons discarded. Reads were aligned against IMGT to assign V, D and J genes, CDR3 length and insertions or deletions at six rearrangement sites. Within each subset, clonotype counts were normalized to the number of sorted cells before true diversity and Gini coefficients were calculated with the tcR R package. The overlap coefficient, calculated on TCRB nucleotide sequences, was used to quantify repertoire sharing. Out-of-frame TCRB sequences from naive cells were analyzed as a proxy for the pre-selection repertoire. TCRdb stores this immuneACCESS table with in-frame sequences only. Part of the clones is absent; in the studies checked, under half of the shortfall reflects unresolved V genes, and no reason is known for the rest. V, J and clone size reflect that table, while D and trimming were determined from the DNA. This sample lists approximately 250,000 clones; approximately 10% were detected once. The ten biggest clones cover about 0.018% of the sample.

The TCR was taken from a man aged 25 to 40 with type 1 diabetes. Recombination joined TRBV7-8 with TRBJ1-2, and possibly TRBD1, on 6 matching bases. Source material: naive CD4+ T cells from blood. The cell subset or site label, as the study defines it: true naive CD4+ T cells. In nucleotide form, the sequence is TGTGCCAGCACCCTAGGGGGTATGGCAGCGTATGGCTACACCTTC. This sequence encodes CASTLGGMAAYGYTF.